These 2 T cell receptor beta chains originate from one sample sequenced in a study of human T cells and chemical hapten exposure. MiXCR, applied by TCRdb to the RACE reads, yields one record per CDR3 protein. The table lists tens of thousands of distinct CDR3 sequences, around 10% of them singletons. Indicated time point: patch test 3, about 24 weeks after DPC sensitization. Treatment here: therapeutic diphenylcyclopropenone sensitization with weekly scalp DPC. This material consisted of whole blood, taken in connection with sensitization to the hapten diphenylcyclopropenone (DPC). Receptors originate from a woman aged 50 to 60 with alopecia areata. Some clones in this sample may be carry-over from other donors' samples.

This chain joins TRBV7-6 and TRBJ2-2; perhaps TRBD1 as D (5 bases). Germline values: CDR1 SGHVS, CDR2 FNYEAQ. CDR3 length equals 17 residues. The V end lost 3 bases, the J end lost 5 bases, and 19 bases lay between the germline ends. In nucleotides, the CDR3 is TGTGCCAGCAGCTTGTCAGGGCTCGCAGGAAGAACCGGGGAGCTGTTTTTT. It translates to CASSLSGLAGRTGELFF.

Ten or more counts support this clonotype. The CDR3 DNA sequence: TGTGCCAGCAGCCCTGGCGCTGGCCCCAGGGGCGAGCAGTACTTC. Translated, it gives CASSPGAGPRGEQYF. The rearrangement uses TRBV7-2 and TRBJ2-7; the D gene is possibly TRBD1 (6 bases). The V gene lost 5 bases and the J gene lost 6 bases, with 20 bases spanning the gap. Germline V lookup: CDR1 SGHTA, CDR2 FQGNSA. This CDR3 comprises 15 residues.